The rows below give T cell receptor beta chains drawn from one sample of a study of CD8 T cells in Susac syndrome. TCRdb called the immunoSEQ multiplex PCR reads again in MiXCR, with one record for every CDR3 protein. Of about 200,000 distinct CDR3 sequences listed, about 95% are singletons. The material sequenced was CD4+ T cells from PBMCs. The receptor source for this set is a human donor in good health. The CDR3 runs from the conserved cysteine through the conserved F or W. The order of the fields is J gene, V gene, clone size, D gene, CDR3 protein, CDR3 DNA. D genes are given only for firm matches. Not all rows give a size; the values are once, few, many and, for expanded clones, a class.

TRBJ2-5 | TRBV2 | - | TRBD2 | CASSVGRGEETQYF | TGTGCCAGCAGTGTCGGGAGGGGAGAAGAGACCCAGTACTTC
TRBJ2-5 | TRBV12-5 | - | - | CASGLVRPSGWGYRETQYF | TGTGCTAGTGGTTTGGTACGGCCGTCAGGTTGGGGGTATCGGGAGACCCAGTACTTC
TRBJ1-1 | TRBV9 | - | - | CASSVVGGRGTEAFF | TGTGCCAGCAGCGTAGTGGGGGGCCGGGGGACTGAAGCTTTCTTT
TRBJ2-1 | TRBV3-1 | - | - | CASSQRALNNEQFF | TGTGCCAGCAGCCAACGCGCCCTTAACAATGAGCAGTTCTTC
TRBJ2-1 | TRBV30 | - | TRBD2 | CAWDRTSGNEQFF | TGTGCCTGGGACCGGACTAGCGGCAATGAGCAGTTCTTC
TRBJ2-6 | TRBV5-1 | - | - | CASSLGGAGANVLTF | TGCGCCAGCAGCTTGGGAGGGGCTGGGGCCAACGTCCTGACTTTC
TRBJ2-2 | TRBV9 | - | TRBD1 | CASSARTGALTGELFF | TGTGCCAGCAGCGCGCGGACAGGCGCACTGACCGGGGAGCTGTTTTTT
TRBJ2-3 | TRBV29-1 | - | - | CSSRRTDTQYF | TGCAGCTCGCGACGAACAGATACGCAGTATTTT
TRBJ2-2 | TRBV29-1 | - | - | CSVADAGTGELFF | TGCAGCGTTGCGGACGCGGGCACCGGGGAGCTGTTTTTT
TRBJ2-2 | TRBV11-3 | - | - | CASSFQGKTGELFF | TGTGCCAGCAGCTTCCAGGGGAAGACCGGGGAGCTGTTTTTT
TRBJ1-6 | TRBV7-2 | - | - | CASSSQTGLNSPLHF | TGTGCCAGCAGCTCCCAAACAGGGCTTAATTCACCCCTCCACTTT
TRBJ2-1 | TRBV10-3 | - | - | CAISRPETEGEQFF | TGTGCCATCAGTCGGCCGGAAACGGAGGGTGAGCAGTTCTTC
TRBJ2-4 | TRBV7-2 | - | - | CASSIDRNIQYF | TGTGCCAGCAGCATTGATAGAAACATTCAGTACTTC
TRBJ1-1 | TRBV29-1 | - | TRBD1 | CSAGTVMNTEAFF | TGCAGCGCCGGGACAGTCATGAACACTGAAGCTTTCTTT
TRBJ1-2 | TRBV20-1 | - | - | CSARAYGEDGYTF | TGCAGTGCTAGGGCCTACGGGGAGGATGGCTACACCTTC
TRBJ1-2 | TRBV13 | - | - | CASSLGFGYTF | TGTGCCAGCAGCTTAGGTTTTGGCTACACCTTC
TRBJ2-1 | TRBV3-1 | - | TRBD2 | CASSQGTNSYNEQFF | TGTGCCAGCAGTCAAGGGACTAACTCCTACAATGAGCAGTTCTTC
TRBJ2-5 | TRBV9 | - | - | CASSVDRGSHQETQYF | TGTGCCAGCAGCGTAGATCGGGGCAGCCACCAAGAGACCCAGTACTTC
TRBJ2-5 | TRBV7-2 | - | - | CASSRTGQQETQYF | TGTGCCAGCAGCCGAACTGGACAGCAAGAGACCCAGTACTTC
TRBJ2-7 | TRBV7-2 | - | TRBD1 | CASSEGTGPYEQYF | TGTGCCAGCAGTGAGGGGACAGGCCCCTACGAGCAGTACTTC
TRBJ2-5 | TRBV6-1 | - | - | CASSEMAGKQETQYF | TGTGCCAGCAGTGAAATGGCGGGCAAACAAGAGACCCAGTACTTC
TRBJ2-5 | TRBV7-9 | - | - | CASSFTPRLVQETQYF | TGTGCCAGCAGCTTTACCCCTAGGCTCGTCCAAGAGACCCAGTACTTC
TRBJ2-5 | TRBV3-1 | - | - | CASSQPGRETQYF | TGTGCCAGCAGCCAGCCCGGAAGAGAGACCCAGTACTTC
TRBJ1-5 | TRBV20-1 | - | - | CSAPSRAHSNQPQHF | TGCAGTGCTCCTAGTCGGGCCCATAGCAATCAGCCCCAGCATTTT
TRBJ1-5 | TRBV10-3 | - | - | CAISGGGYNQPQHF | TGTGCCATCAGTGGTGGCGGATACAATCAGCCCCAGCATTTT
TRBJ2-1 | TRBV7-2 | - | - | CASSSTGTTYNEQFF | TGTGCCAGCAGCTCAACCGGGACAACCTACAATGAGCAGTTCTTC
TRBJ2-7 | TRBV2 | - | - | CASSAWPGHEQYF | TGTGCCAGCAGTGCCTGGCCGGGGCACGAGCAGTACTTC
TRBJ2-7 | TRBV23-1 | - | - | CASSPGPPFTYEQYF | TGCGCCAGCAGTCCAGGGCCCCCTTTTACTTACGAGCAGTACTTC
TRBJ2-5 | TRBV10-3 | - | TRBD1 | CAISESFRGQGETQYF | TGTGCCATCAGTGAGTCGTTCAGGGGGCAAGGGGAGACCCAGTACTTC
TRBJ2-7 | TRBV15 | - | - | CATSRDRGFYEQYF | TGTGCCACCAGCAGAGATCGAGGGTTCTACGAGCAGTACTTC
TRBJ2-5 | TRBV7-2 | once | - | CASSPIWGSLQETQYF | TGTGCCAGCAGCCCAATTTGGGGGTCACTTCAAGAGACCCAGTACTTC
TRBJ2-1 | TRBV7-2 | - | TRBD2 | CASSRGRGSYNEQFF | TGTGCCAGCAGCCGGGGGAGGGGCTCCTACAATGAGCAGTTCTTC
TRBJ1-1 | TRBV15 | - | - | CATSRDRYRVATEAFF | TGTGCCACCAGCAGAGATCGGTACAGGGTGGCCACTGAAGCTTTCTTT
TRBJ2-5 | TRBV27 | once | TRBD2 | CAIGGLAGGLETQYF | TGTGCCATTGGGGGACTAGCGGGAGGTTTAGAGACCCAGTACTTC
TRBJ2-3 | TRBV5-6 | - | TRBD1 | CASRRTGHTDTQYF | TGTGCCAGCAGGAGGACAGGGCACACAGATACGCAGTATTTT
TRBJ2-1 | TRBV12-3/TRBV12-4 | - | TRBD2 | CASRGLAGIYNEQFF | TGTGCCAGCAGGGGACTAGCGGGGATCTACAATGAGCAGTTCTTC
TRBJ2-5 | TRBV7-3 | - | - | CASSPGLEWGETQYF | TGTGCCAGCAGCCCTGGACTGGAATGGGGAGAGACCCAGTACTTC
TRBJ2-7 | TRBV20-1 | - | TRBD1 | CSARTGGASYEQYF | TGCAGTGCAAGAACAGGGGGCGCCTCCTACGAGCAGTACTTC
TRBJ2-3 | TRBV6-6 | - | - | CASMEPTADTQYF | TGTGCCAGCATGGAGCCCACCGCCGATACGCAGTATTTT
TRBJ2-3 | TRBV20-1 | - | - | CSASGTDTQYF | TGCAGTGCTAGTGGGACAGATACGCAGTATTTT
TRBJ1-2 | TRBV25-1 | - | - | CASRGIVEGYTF | TGTGCCAGCAGGGGCATTGTGGAGGGCTACACCTTC
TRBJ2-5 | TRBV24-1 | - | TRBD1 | CATSDSRTGVETQYF | TGTGCCACCAGTGATTCTAGGACAGGTGTGGAGACCCAGTACTTC
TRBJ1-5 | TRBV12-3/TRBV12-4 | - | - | CASSFETYNQPQHF | TGTGCCAGCAGTTTTGAGACTTACAATCAGCCCCAGCATTTT
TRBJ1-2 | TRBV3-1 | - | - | CASSQVSGSYGYTF | TGTGCCAGCAGCCAAGTCAGTGGAAGCTATGGCTACACCTTC